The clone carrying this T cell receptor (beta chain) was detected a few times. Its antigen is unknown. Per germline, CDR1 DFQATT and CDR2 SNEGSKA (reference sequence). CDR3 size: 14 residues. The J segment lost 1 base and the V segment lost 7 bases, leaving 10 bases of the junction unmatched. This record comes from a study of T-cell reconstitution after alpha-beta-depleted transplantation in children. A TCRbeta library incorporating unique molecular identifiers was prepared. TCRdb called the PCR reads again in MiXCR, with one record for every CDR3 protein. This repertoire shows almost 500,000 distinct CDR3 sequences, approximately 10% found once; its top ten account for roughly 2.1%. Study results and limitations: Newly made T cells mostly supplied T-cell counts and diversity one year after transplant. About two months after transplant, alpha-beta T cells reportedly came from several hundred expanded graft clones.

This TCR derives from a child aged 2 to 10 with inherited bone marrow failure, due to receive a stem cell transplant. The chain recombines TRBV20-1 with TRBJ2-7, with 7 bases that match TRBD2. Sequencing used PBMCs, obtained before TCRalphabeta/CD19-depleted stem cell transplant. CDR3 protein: CSVRRDYDSYEQYF. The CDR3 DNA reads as TGCAGTGTACGCCGGGACTACGATTCCTACGAGCAGTACTTC.